This TCR beta chain was identified in a study of beta chain features in type 1 diabetes. Study-wide points: In type 1 diabetes patients, VDJ junctions had fewer insertions; deletions at these junctions were more frequent.

The CDR3 loop spans 15 amino acids. Germline V gives CDR1 SGHNT, CDR2 YYREEE (reference sequence). The V end lost 0 bases, the J end lost 0 bases, and 8 bases lay between the germline ends. Note on this clone: What it recognizes is unknown.

Expressed TCRB transcripts got sequenced, as all isolated RNA was reverse transcribed. Sequencing was performed with immunoSEQ multiplex PCR; in TCRdb, only in-frame clones are kept and a portion is missing. The sample has fewer than 65,000 clones, over 50% seen once. Sorted CD4+ subsets: naive, central memory, regulatory, stem cell-like memory (CD45RO/CCR7/CD25/CD127/CD95/CD27 panel). Purity (above 98%) was reached by all sorted populations. This clonotype originated in a woman in her late teens or twenties in good health. V gene TRBV5-4 combines with J gene TRBJ2-3; D is possibly TRBD2 (5 bases). Sequences were obtained from Tregs from blood. Written as DNA, the CDR3 is TGTGCCAGCAGCTTGGGGCGGGCTAGCACAGATACGCAGTATTTT. Its translation: CASSLGRASTDTQYF.